This TCR beta chain was identified in a study of T-cell memory formation after mild COVID-19. This clonotype was seen ten or more times. TCRdb analysed the 5' RACE reads with MiXCR anew, one entry per CDR3 protein. The sample records roughly 180,000 distinct CDR3 sequences, around 18% being singletons. There are 16 residues in the CDR3. Germline trimming cut 4 bases from V and 3 bases from J; bases unmatched to any gene: 9. In germline, CDR1 is KGHDR, CDR2 SFDVKD. The chain links TRBV24-1 to TRBJ1-2; TRBD1 agrees at 8 bases. This receptor was obtained from a man younger than 30 who had mild COVID-19 (a few samples of this study predate the infection). Cell type and time point are not known. Material for sequencing was PBMCs or a T cell subset sorted from them (not recorded which). CDR3 nucleotides: TGTGCCACCAGTGACCCCCGGGACAGGCAACACTATGGCTACACCTTC. Its protein is CATSDPRDRQHYGYTF.